This T cell receptor (beta chain) stems from a study of response to subunit inactivated influenza vaccine. Study-level points and caveats: Researchers suggested that each seasonal influenza vaccination recruits few new T cells.

As for this clonotype: Its antigen remains unidentified.

Using its own MiXCR run on the RT-PCR reads, TCRdb lists one record per CDR3 protein. The sample comprises under 850,000 distinct CDR3 sequences, approximately 17% of which are singletons, and about a tenth rests with the top ten. V lost 5 bases and J lost 1, with 17 bases in between. CDR3 size: 16 residues. The germline V gene has CDR1 SEHNR and CDR2 FQNEAQ (reference sequence). This chain uses TRBV7-9 with TRBJ2-5, with D possibly being TRBD1 (6 bases). The specimen comprised PBMCs from blood, sampled roughly 5 days after vaccination. This receptor was taken from a man in his fifties who received an inactivated influenza vaccine. Here the CDR3 DNA reads TGTGCCAGCAGCCTTACCACACAGGGCCTCCAAGAGACCCAGTACTTC. Protein: CASSLTTQGLQETQYF.